This T cell receptor beta chain was sequenced in a study of T-cell reconstitution after alpha-beta-depleted transplantation in children. Unique molecular identifiers were incorporated during preparation of the TCRbeta library. A single record per CDR3 protein comes from TCRdb applying MiXCR to the PCR reads. The sample has 95,000 to 120,000 distinct CDR3 sequences; 6.4% are singletons. The CDR3 loop spans 13 amino acids. V lost 1 base and J 5 bases, leaving 6 bases between the germline ends. Germline loops: CDR1 MDHEN, CDR2 SYDVKM. This clonotype occurred a few times. Its antigen is as yet unknown. General observations from the study: Several hundred expanded graft clones reportedly were the source of alpha-beta T cells about two months after transplant.

The chain has TRBV28 and TRBJ1-5; no clear D. The clonotype was recovered from a male patient aged 2 to 9 who had a stem cell transplant for acute lymphoblastic leukemia, so the T cells may come from the graft donor. The specimen was PBMCs, mostly from graft donor cells, collected 360 days after TCRalphabeta/CD19-depleted stem cell transplant. The CDR3 protein is CASSLYPYQPQHF. The CDR3 DNA is TGTGCCAGCAGTTTATACCCTTATCAGCCCCAGCATTTT.